These T cell receptor beta chains were read from a single sample in a study of radiation and T cells in renal cell carcinoma. TCRdb's copy holds only in-frame clones and misses some; the assay was immunoSEQ multiplex PCR. The sample holds under 30,000 clones, over 50% seen once. Sequences were derived from tumor tissue, sampled from a patient whose treatment was nephrectomy without radiotherapy. The receptors shown here come from a human donor with renal cell carcinoma. Both conserved end residues are part of each CDR3. A D gene is named only where the DNA matches it firmly. Rows give clone size only sometimes, using once, few, many, or a class for an expanded clone.

TRBV29-1	.	12	TRBJ2-5	.	CSVHLGLETQYF	TGCAGCGTGCACTTGGGACTGGAGACCCAGTACTTC
TRBV5-1	TRBD1	14	TRBJ2-7	.	CASSGDRVSYEQYF	TGTGCCAGCAGCGGGGACAGGGTCTCCTACGAGCAGTACTTC
TRBV27	TRBD1	15	TRBJ1-4	.	CASRPRTGEGEKLFF	TGTGCCAGCAGACCCCGGACAGGGGAAGGGGAAAAACTGTTTTTT
TRBV7-2	TRBD2	13	TRBJ2-1	.	CASSAQTSTEEFF	TGTGCCAGCAGCGCCCAGACTAGCACCGAGGAGTTCTTC
TRBV4-3	.	16	TRBJ1-4	.	CASSRSRYTTNEKLFF	TGCGCCAGCAGCCGATCAAGGTATACAACTAATGAAAAACTGTTTTTT
TRBV10-3	.	16	TRBJ2-1	.	CAIQETLPGLSNEQFF	TGTGCCATCCAGGAGACCCTACCGGGGCTATCAAATGAGCAGTTCTTC
TRBV30	.	11	TRBJ1-2	.	CAWFGPYGYTF	TGTGCCTGGTTCGGACCCTATGGCTACACCTTC
TRBV25-1	TRBD1	15	TRBJ1-4	.	CASSEGTGGIEKLFF	TGTGCCAGCAGTGAAGGGACAGGGGGGATTGAAAAACTGTTTTTT
TRBV4-3	.	14	TRBJ1-2	medium-sized	CASSQDRTNYGYTF	TGCGCCAGCAGCCAAGACAGGACGAACTATGGCTACACCTTC
TRBV6-1	.	14	TRBJ1-2	.	CASSEGRTNYGYTF	TGTGCCAGCAGTGAAGGACGGACTAACTATGGCTACACCTTC
TRBV19	TRBD1	14	TRBJ1-2	.	CASTSTGANYGYTF	TGTGCCAGTACATCGACAGGGGCCAACTATGGCTACACCTTC
TRBV4-3	.	17	TRBJ2-6	.	CASSQDLRNSGANVLTF	TGCGCCAGCAGCCAAGATCTACGGAACTCTGGGGCCAACGTCCTGACTTTC
TRBV4-3	.	16	TRBJ1-2	.	CASSQVSSGTPVGYTF	TGCGCCAGCAGCCAAGTTTCAAGCGGGACACCCGTTGGCTACACCTTC
TRBV12-5	TRBD1	12	TRBJ2-7	.	CASGLLPGGQYF	TGTGCTAGTGGTTTGTTGCCAGGGGGGCAGTACTTC
TRBV7-2	.	14	TRBJ2-7	.	CASSNRQSSYEQYF	TGTGCCAGCAGCAACCGACAGAGCTCCTACGAGCAGTACTTC
TRBV10-3	.	12	TRBJ1-2	.	CAISEGGYGYTF	TGTGCCATCAGCGAGGGGGGCTATGGCTACACCTTC
TRBV30	.	12	TRBJ1-2	.	CAWKGRAYGYTF	TGTGCCTGGAAGGGCAGGGCCTATGGCTACACCTTC
TRBV7-2	.	11	TRBJ1-6	few	CASSLDSPLHF	TGTGCCAGCAGCTTAGATTCACCCCTCCACTTT
TRBV15	.	14	TRBJ2-1	few	CATSRAQGNNEQFF	TGTGCCACCAGCAGAGCACAGGGAAACAATGAGCAGTTCTTC
TRBV11-2	TRBD1	16	TRBJ1-6	medium-sized	CASSLGQGTVQSALHF	TGTGCCAGCAGCTTAGGACAGGGGACAGTTCAATCGGCCCTCCACTTT
TRBV7-9	.	15	TRBJ1-5	.	CASSLGGNSNQPQHF	TGTGCCAGCAGCTTAGGGGGGAATAGCAATCAGCCCCAGCATTTT
TRBV7-2	.	13	TRBJ1-1	.	CASSLDSGRGAFF	TGTGCCAGCAGCTTAGACTCGGGGCGAGGGGCTTTCTTT
TRBV7-2	TRBD1	15	TRBJ1-2	.	CASSPSPGQGGGYTF	TGTGCCAGCAGCCCCTCCCCGGGACAGGGCGGTGGCTACACCTTC
TRBV30	.	13	TRBJ1-2	few	CAWSVEGNYGYTF	TGTGCCTGGAGTGTGGAGGGGAACTATGGCTACACCTTC
TRBV5-4	.	13	TRBJ1-2	.	CASSLGQVYGYTF	TGTGCCAGCAGCTTGGGCCAGGTCTATGGCTACACCTTC
TRBV5-4	.	15	TRBJ1-1	.	CASSLAGSPNTEAFF	TGTGCCAGCAGCTTGGCCGGCAGTCCGAACACTGAAGCTTTCTTT
TRBV7-9	.	15	TRBJ2-3	.	CASSLFMGAADTQYF	TGTGCCAGCAGCTTATTTATGGGGGCGGCAGATACGCAGTATTTT
TRBV2	TRBD1	13	TRBJ2-7	medium-sized	CASIGRGREEQYF	TGTGCCAGCATTGGCAGGGGGCGTGAAGAGCAGTACTTC
TRBV4-1	.	15	TRBJ1-5	.	CASSQGRVGIQPQHF	TGCGCCAGCAGCCAAGGGAGGGTAGGGATTCAGCCCCAGCATTTT
TRBV6-5	.	13	TRBJ2-7	.	CASRDPGLYEQYF	TGTGCCAGCAGAGACCCGGGACTTTACGAGCAGTACTTC
TRBV5-4	.	15	TRBJ1-2	.	CASSLVSQSTGGYTF	TGTGCCAGCAGCTTGGTTTCACAGTCTACGGGGGGCTACACCTTC
TRBV4-1	TRBD1	14	TRBJ2-1	medium-sized	CASSQAGQGNEQFF	TGCGCCAGCAGCCAAGCGGGACAGGGCAATGAGCAGTTCTTC
TRBV11-2	.	13	TRBJ2-3	.	CASSFPGSTVQYF	TGTGCCAGCAGCTTCCCCGGATCCACGGTTCAGTATTTT
TRBV19	TRBD2	16	TRBJ2-1	.	CASSIAGGGPYNEQFF	TGTGCCAGTAGTATAGCAGGCGGGGGGCCTTACAATGAGCAGTTCTTC
TRBV5-4	.	11	TRBJ1-1	few	CASTRGTEAFF	TGTGCCAGCACTCGAGGTACTGAAGCTTTCTTT
TRBV27	.	13	TRBJ1-4	.	CASSLGRSQKLFF	TGTGCCAGCAGTTTAGGCAGGTCTCAAAAACTGTTTTTT
TRBV5-1	.	12	TRBJ1-1	.	CASSFLSGEAFF	TGCGCCAGCAGCTTTCTTTCAGGAGAAGCTTTCTTT
TRBV7-9	.	14	TRBJ1-5	.	CASSLGLHHQPQHF	TGTGCCAGCAGCTTAGGGTTGCATCATCAGCCCCAGCATTTT
TRBV29-1	TRBD2	14	TRBJ2-5	.	CSYLAGGVEETQYF	TGCAGCTATCTAGCGGGGGGGGTCGAGGAGACCCAGTACTTC
TRBV19	.	16	TRBJ1-2	.	CASTPRRATVNYGYTF	TGTGCCAGTACCCCACGGCGGGCTACAGTTAACTATGGCTACACCTTC
TRBV9	.	14	TRBJ1-4	.	CASSARAVGEKLFF	TGTGCCAGCAGCGCCCGGGCGGTAGGAGAAAAACTGTTTTTT
TRBV7-8	TRBD1	16	TRBJ1-1	.	CASSLVWTGMNTEAFF	TGTGCCAGCAGCTTAGTGTGGACAGGGATGAACACTGAAGCTTTCTTT
TRBV19	TRBD1	14	TRBJ1-5	few	CASRMTGSNQPQHF	TGTGCCAGTAGAATGACAGGGTCAAATCAGCCCCAGCATTTT
TRBV15	.	14	TRBJ2-3	.	CATSRGGPQDTQYF	TGTGCCACCAGCAGAGGGGGCCCACAGGATACGCAGTATTTT
TRBV19	.	15	TRBJ2-1	few	CASSTLDTAYNEQFF	TGTGCCAGTAGTACCCTGGACACAGCATACAATGAGCAGTTCTTC
TRBV9	TRBD1	16	TRBJ2-3	medium-sized	CASSVGGDRGQDTQYF	TGTGCCAGCAGCGTAGGAGGGGACAGGGGGCAAGATACGCAGTATTTT
TRBV4-1	.	13	TRBJ2-1	medium-sized	CASSQAQGNEQFF	TGCGCCAGCAGCCAAGCACAGGGAAATGAGCAGTTCTTC
TRBV5-5	TRBD1	16	TRBJ1-1	.	CASSLARGLGVTEAFF	TGTGCCAGCAGCTTGGCGAGGGGGCTTGGGGTTACTGAAGCTTTCTTT
TRBV19	.	12	TRBJ1-2	.	CASSISVYGYTF	TGTGCCAGTAGTATTAGCGTATATGGCTACACCTTC
TRBV19	.	15	TRBJ2-1	.	CASSIDQQGRNEQFF	TGTGCCAGTAGTATAGATCAACAGGGTCGAAATGAGCAGTTCTTC
TRBV30	.	11	TRBJ1-1	few	CAWIRAAEAFF	TGTGCCTGGATTAGGGCAGCTGAAGCTTTCTTT
TRBV7-2	.	13	TRBJ1-2	.	CASSLAGTIGYTF	TGTGCCAGCAGCTTAGCTGGGACGATAGGCTACACCTTC
TRBV7-2	.	14	TRBJ2-3	.	CASSLGPKSDTQYF	TGTGCCAGCAGCTTAGGACCGAAGTCCGATACGCAGTATTTT
TRBV30	.	13	TRBJ2-3	.	CALGRGQTDTQYF	TGTGCCCTAGGGCGGGGGCAAACAGATACGCAGTATTTT
TRBV9	TRBD1	15	TRBJ1-3	medium-sized	CASSVGGGSGNTIYF	TGTGCCAGCAGCGTAGGAGGGGGCTCGGGAAACACCATATATTTT
TRBV4-1	.	17	TRBJ1-5	.	CASSPTPGAPGNQPQHF	TGCGCCAGCAGCCCAACACCGGGGGCGCCCGGCAATCAGCCCCAGCATTTT
TRBV9	TRBD2	15	TRBJ2-7	.	CASSPTTSAEGVEYF	TGTGCCAGCAGCCCGACGACTAGCGCGGAGGGCGTGGAGTACTTC
TRBV29-1	.	14	TRBJ1-4	few	CSVGDLLSNEKLFF	TGCAGCGTTGGGGACCTTCTTAGTAATGAAAAACTGTTTTTT
TRBV5-1	.	17	TRBJ2-3	.	CASSLPVEGWSADTQYF	TGCGCCAGCAGCTTGCCGGTGGAGGGATGGTCGGCAGATACGCAGTATTTT
TRBV6-1	.	11	TRBJ1-2	many	CASTRDYGYTF	TGTGCCAGCACTAGGGATTATGGCTACACCTTC